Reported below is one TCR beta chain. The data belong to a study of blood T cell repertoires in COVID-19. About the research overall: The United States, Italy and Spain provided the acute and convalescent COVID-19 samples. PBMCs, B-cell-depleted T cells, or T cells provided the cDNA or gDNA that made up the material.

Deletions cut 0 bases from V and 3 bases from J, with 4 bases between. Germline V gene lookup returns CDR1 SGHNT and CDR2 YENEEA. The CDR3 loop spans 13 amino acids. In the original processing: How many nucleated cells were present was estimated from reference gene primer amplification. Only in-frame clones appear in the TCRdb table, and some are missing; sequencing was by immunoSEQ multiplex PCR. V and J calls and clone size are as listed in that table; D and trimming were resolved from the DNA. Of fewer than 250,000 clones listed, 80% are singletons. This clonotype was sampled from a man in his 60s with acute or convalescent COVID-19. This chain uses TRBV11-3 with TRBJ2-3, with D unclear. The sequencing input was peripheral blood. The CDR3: CASSLDRTDTQYF. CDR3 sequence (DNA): TGTGCCAGCAGCTTAGATCGTACAGATACGCAGTATTTT. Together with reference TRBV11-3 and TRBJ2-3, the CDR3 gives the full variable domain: EAGVVQSPRYKIIEKKQPVAFWCNPISGHNTLYWYLQNLGQGPELLIRYENEEAVDDSQLPKDRFSAERLKGVDSTLKIQPAELGDSAVYLCASSLDRTDTQYFGPGTRLTVL.